The 3 T cell receptor beta chains below come from one sample, sequenced in a study of post-analysis software for immune sequencing data (dated by TCRdb to 2014 to 2015). Antigens of these TCRs are unknown. Results and caveats for the whole study, not just this receptor: Roughly 5 TRBV segments, including TRBV5-6, TRBV5-1 and TRBV20-1, were significantly more frequent in patients than controls.

Receptor libraries were prepared by PCR. Sequencing instrument: Illumina HiSeq 2500. Unique molecular identifiers were incorporated into TCR beta cDNA libraries to reduce PCR and sequencing biases. Through fastp at Q25 and MiXCR, TCRdb rebuilt clones from the public reads, retaining in-frame beta chains. Entries that share a CDR3 protein sequence are merged under the most common genes and DNA. The table for this sample lists 250,000 to 300,000 distinct CDR3 sequences; about 38% of them were counted only once. The ten largest account for around 4.7% of the sample. Specimen: blood. The origin of the receptors is a girl between 5 and 17 years old with multiple sclerosis.

As regards this clonotype: A much larger clone is a single base away; this may be a read error. V usage is TRBV27 and J usage is TRBJ1-6; D might be TRBD1 (5 bases). The length of the CDR3 is 15 residues. Germline lookup yields CDR1 MNHEY and CDR2 SMNVEV (reference sequence). The DNA of the CDR3 is TGTGCCAGCGGGGACGCAGCCCCCTATAATTCGCCCCTCCACTTT. This sequence encodes CASGDAAPYNSPLHF.

At least ten counts were recorded for this clonotype. The rearrangement joins TRBV15 to TRBJ2-1, with TRBD2 matching over 13 bases. From germline, CDR1 is LNHNV and CDR2 YYDKDF (reference sequence). This CDR3 comprises 17 residues. V trimming: 3 bases; J trimming: 7 bases; junction bases outside the gene matches: 9. The CDR3 bases are TGTGCCACCAGCAGGACACTAGCGGGGGGGGCAGGTAATGAGCAGTTCTTC. Its protein product is CATSRTLAGGAGNEQFF.

The genes are TRBV18 and TRBJ2-3; D might be TRBD1 (6 bases). Trimming took 6 bases from V and 1 from J, leaving 14 bases between them. This CDR3 comprises 15 residues. Germline CDR1 KGHSH, CDR2 LQKENI. CDR3 nucleotide sequence: TGTGCCAGCTCGACAAACAGGGCGGGCACAGATACGCAGTATTTT. Translating gives CASSTNRAGTDTQYF.